A selection of T cell receptor beta chains follows, all from one sample in a study of CD8+ T cells in alopecia areata. Data came from immunoSEQ multiplex PCR; TCRdb stores just in-frame clones and leaves some out. The table lists over 250,000 clones, roughly 60% of them singletons, with 0.8% to 1% in the top ten. Material: CD4+ T cells sorted from blood, obtained at approximately week 52, from a patient treated with tofacitinib. The receptors here all came from a human donor with alopecia areata. Both conserved end residues are part of each CDR3. D genes are given only for firm matches. A row's size may be missing; if present it is once, few, many or a size class.

TRBV10-3	TRBJ2-3	-	-	TGTGCCATCAGGAAGTCGGGTACGTCAGATACGCAGTATTTT	CAIRKSGTSDTQYF
TRBV2	TRBJ2-1	-	TRBD2	TGTGCCAGCAGTGTTACTAGCGGGGGGCAGTTCTTC	CASSVTSGGQFF
TRBV7-9	TRBJ2-7	-	-	TGTGCCAGCTCAAAGGGTTCCTACGAGCAGTACTTC	CASSKGSYEQYF
TRBV2	TRBJ2-2	-	-	TGTGCCAGCAGTGAGGGCAGGAGTACCGGGGAGCTGTTTTTT	CASSEGRSTGELFF
TRBV11-2	TRBJ2-1	-	TRBD2	TGTGCCAGCAGCTCACTAGCGGGGGGCATGTCCTACAATGAGCAGTTCTTC	CASSSLAGGMSYNEQFF
TRBV4-3	TRBJ1-5	-	-	TGCGCCAGCAGCCCTAACGCGGGGCTGGATCAGCCCCAGCATTTT	CASSPNAGLDQPQHF
TRBV27	TRBJ2-1	-	TRBD1	TGTGCCAGCAGTTTATCCCCCGGACAGGCTAGTACCTACAATGAGCAGTTCTTC	CASSLSPGQASTYNEQFF
TRBV5-6	TRBJ2-3	few	TRBD1	TGTGCCAGCAGCTGGGGACAGGGGGCCGGGGATACGCAGTATTTT	CASSWGQGAGDTQYF
TRBV30	TRBJ1-6	-	-	TGTGCCTGGAGAGAACAGGGATATAATTCACCCCTCCACTTT	CAWREQGYNSPLHF
TRBV7-2	TRBJ2-7	-	-	TGTGCCAGCAGTTCTGGTGTCGGGGGCTCCGAGCAGTACTTC	CASSSGVGGSEQYF
TRBV7-2	TRBJ1-6	-	TRBD1	TGTGCCAGCAGCCAGGACAGGGTTGATTCACCCCTCCACTTT	CASSQDRVDSPLHF
TRBV27	TRBJ2-7	few	TRBD1	TGTGCCAGCAGTCGGACAGGGTCTTACGAGCAGTACTTC	CASSRTGSYEQYF
TRBV6-1	TRBJ1-2	-	-	TGTGCCAGCAGTGACAACTATGGCTACACCTTC	CASSDNYGYTF
TRBV15	TRBJ2-7	-	TRBD2	TGTGCCACCAGCTCACGACTAGCGGGGGCTTCCTACGAGCAGTACTTC	CATSSRLAGASYEQYF
TRBV7-2	TRBJ1-1	few	-	TGTGCCAGCAGCCTTGTCTCTACTCGGGTGGACACTGAAGCTTTCTTT	CASSLVSTRVDTEAFF
TRBV11-2	TRBJ1-4	few	-	TGTGCCAGCAGCTTGGACGCGGGGCCTCCCGTGGCTAATGAAAAACTGTTTTTT	CASSLDAGPPVANEKLFF
TRBV29-1	TRBJ1-1	-	-	TGCAGCGTTGGATCCCTCACTGAAGCTTTCTTT	CSVGSLTEAFF
TRBV10-3	TRBJ2-2	few	-	TGTGCCATCAGTGAGTCCTCAGCGAACACCGGGGAGCTGTTTTTT	CAISESSANTGELFF
TRBV29-1	TRBJ2-7	-	-	TGCAGCGTTGGCAGGTCCTCGATTTCCTACGAGCAGTACTTC	CSVGRSSISYEQYF
TRBV11-2	TRBJ1-2	-	-	TGTGCCAGCAGCCCGGACAGAGAGTCCTATGGCTACACCTTC	CASSPDRESYGYTF
TRBV29-1	TRBJ2-1	-	-	TGCAGCGTTGAAGCCACAGCGGTTAATGAGCAGTTCTTC	CSVEATAVNEQFF
TRBV30	TRBJ2-1	-	-	TGTGCCTGGAGTGTACAACCTCGGGAGCAGTTCTTC	CAWSVQPREQFF
TRBV29-1	TRBJ1-1	-	TRBD1	TGCAGCGTCAGACAGGGGGCCTTGGGGACTGAAGCTTTCTTT	CSVRQGALGTEAFF
TRBV5-1	TRBJ2-7	few	-	TGCGCCAGCAGCTTAGTGGCGGAGACCTACGAGCAGTACTTC	CASSLVAETYEQYF
TRBV9	TRBJ2-7	-	-	TGTGCCAGCAGCGTAGCTGGGTCCTACGAGCAGTACTTC	CASSVAGSYEQYF
TRBV9	TRBJ2-5	-	-	TGTGCCAGCAGCCCCAGTGGAAAGACCCAGTACTTC	CASSPSGKTQYF
TRBV10-3	TRBJ2-5	-	-	TGTGCCATCAGTGAGTCTGCAGGACGGGAGACCCAGTACTTC	CAISESAGRETQYF
TRBV30	TRBJ2-3	-	TRBD2	TGTGCCTGGAGAGCGACTAGCGGGGCTTTGGGAGATACGCAGTATTTT	CAWRATSGALGDTQYF
TRBV25-1	TRBJ2-7	-	TRBD1	TGTGCCAGCAGTCCCGGACAGGGGAACTACGAGCAGTACTTC	CASSPGQGNYEQYF